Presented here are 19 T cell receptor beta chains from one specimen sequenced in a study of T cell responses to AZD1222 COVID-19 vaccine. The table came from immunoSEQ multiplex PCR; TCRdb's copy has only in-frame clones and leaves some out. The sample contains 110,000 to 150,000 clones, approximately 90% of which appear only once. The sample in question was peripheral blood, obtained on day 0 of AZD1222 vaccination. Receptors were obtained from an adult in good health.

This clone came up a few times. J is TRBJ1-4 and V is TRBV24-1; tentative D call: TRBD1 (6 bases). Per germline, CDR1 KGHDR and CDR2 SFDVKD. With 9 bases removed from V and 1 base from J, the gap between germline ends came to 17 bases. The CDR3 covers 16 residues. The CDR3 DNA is TGTGCCACCCCCGGGGGCGCGGGGTTAACTAATGAAAAACTGTTTTTT. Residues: CATPGGAGLTNEKLFF.

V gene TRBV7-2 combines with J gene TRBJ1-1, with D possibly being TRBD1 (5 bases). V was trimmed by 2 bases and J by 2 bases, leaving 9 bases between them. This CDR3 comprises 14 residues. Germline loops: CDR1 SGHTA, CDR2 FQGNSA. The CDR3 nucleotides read TGTGCCAGCAGCTTAAGTAGGGGAAACACTGAAGCTTTCTTT. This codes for CASSLSRGNTEAFF.

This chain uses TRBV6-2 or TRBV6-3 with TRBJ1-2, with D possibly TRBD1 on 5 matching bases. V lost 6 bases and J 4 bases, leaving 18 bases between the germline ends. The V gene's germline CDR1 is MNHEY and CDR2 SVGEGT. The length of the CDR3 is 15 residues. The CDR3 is CASSQIRQLPYGYTF. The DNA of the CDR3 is TGTGCCAGCAGCCAAATACGACAGCTCCCCTATGGCTACACCTTC.

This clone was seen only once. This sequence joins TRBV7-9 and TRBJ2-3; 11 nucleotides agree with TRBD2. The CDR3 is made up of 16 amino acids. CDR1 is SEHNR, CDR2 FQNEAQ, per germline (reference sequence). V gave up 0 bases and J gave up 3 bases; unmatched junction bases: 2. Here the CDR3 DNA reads TGTGCCAGCAGCTTAGCGACTAGCGGGGCAACAGATACGCAGTATTTT. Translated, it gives CASSLATSGATDTQYF.

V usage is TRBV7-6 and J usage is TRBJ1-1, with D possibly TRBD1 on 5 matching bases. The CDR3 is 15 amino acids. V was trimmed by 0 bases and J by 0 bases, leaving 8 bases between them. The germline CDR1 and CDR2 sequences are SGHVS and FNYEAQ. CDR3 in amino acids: CASSLALGVNTEAFF. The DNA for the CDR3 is TGTGCCAGCAGCTTAGCGCTAGGGGTGAACACTGAAGCTTTCTTT.

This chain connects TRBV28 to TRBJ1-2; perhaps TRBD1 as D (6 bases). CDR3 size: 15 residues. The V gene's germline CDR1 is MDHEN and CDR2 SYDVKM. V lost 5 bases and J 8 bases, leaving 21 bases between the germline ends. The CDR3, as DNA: TGTGCCAGCAGTCCACTTAGACAGGCCGTCTTGGGCTACACCTTC. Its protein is CASSPLRQAVLGYTF.

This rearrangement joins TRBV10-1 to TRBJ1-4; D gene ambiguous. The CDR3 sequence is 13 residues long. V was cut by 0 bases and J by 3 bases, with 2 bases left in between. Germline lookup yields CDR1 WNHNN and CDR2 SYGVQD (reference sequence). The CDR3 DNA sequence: TGCGCCAGCAGTGAGTCTCCTAATGAAAAACTGTTTTTT. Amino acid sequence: CASSESPNEKLFF.

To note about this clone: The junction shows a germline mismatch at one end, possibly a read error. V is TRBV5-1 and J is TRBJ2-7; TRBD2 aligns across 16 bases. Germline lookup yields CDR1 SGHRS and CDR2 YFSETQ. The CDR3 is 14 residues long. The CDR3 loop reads CASSPGTSGRGFFF. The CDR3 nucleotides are TGCGCCAGCAGCCCCGGGACTAGCGGGAGGGGGTTCTTCTTC.

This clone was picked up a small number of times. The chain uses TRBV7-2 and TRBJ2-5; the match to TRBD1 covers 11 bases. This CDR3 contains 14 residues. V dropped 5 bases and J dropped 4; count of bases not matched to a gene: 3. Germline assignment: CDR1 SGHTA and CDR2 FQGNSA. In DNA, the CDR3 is TGTGCCAGCAGCCGGACAGGGGGCGGAGAGACCCAGTACTTC. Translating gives CASSRTGGGETQYF.

CDR3 in amino acids: CASGRGQSYEQYF. CDR3 bases: TGTGCCAGCGGGCGTGGACAGAGTTACGAGCAGTACTTC. The V call is TRBV3-1 (or the pseudogene TRBV3-2), the J call TRBJ2-7; TRBD1 is a possible D gene (6 bases). Germline values: CDR1 LGHDT, CDR2 YNNKEL (reference sequence). The CDR3 runs 13 residues. V was trimmed by 8 bases and J by 4 bases, leaving 15 bases between them.

This CDR3 reads CASGGTGFNEKLFF. Here the CDR3 DNA reads TGTGCCAGCGGGGGGACAGGCTTTAATGAAAAACTGTTTTTT. This rearrangement joins TRBV7-3 to TRBJ1-4; 8 positions match TRBD1. The CDR3 runs 14 residues. V gave up 8 bases and J gave up 4 bases; unmatched junction bases: 6. The germline gives CDR1 SGHTA, CDR2 FQGTGA.

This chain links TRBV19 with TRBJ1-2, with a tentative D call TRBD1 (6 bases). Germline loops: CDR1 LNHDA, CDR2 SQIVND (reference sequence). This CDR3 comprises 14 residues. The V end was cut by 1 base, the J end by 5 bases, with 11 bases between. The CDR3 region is CASSIGSGDYGYTF. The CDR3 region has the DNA TGTGCCAGTAGTATAGGCTCAGGGGATTATGGCTACACCTTC. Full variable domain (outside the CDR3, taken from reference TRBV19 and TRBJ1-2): DGGITQSPKYLFRKEGQNVTLSCEQNLNHDAMYWYRQDPGQGLRLIYYSQIVNDFQKGDIAEGYSVSREKKESFPLTVTSAQKNPTAFYLCASSIGSGDYGYTFGSGTRLTVV.

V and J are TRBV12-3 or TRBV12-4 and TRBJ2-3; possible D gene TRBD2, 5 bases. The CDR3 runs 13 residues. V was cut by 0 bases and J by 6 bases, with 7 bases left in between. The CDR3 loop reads CASSLAGVDTQYF. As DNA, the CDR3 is TGTGCCAGCAGTTTAGCGGGAGTGGATACGCAGTATTTT.

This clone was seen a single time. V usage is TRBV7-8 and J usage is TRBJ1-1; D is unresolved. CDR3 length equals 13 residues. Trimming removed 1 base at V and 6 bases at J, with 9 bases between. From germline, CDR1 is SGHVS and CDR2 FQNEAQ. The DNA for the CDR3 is TGTGCCAGCAGCTTAGGTAGTGCTCCTGAAGCTTTCTTT. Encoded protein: CASSLGSAPEAFF.

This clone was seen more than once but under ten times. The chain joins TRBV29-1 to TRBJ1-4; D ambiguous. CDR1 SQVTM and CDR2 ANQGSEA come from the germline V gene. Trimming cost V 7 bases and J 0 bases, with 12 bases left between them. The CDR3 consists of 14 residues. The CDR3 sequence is CSARAQATNEKLFF. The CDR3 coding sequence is TGCAGCGCCCGGGCCCAAGCAACTAATGAAAAACTGTTTTTT.

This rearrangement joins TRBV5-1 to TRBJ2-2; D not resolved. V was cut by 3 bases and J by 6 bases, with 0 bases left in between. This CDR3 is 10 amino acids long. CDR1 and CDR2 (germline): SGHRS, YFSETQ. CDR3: CASSSGELFF. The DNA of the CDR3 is TGCGCCAGCAGCTCCGGGGAGCTGTTTTTT.

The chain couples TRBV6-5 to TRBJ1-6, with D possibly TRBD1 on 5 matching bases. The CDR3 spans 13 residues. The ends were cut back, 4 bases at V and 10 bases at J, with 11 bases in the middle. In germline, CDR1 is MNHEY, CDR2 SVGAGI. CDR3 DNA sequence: TGTGCCAGCAGTTCCAGGGTTGGGTCACCCCTCCACTTT. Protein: CASSSRVGSPLHF.

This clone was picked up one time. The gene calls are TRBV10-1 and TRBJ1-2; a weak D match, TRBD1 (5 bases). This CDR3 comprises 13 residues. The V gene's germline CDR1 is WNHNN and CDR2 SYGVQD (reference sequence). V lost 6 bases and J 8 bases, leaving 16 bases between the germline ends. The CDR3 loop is CASSRSGIEGYTF. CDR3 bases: TGCGCCAGCAGCCGGTCAGGGATTGAAGGCTACACCTTC.

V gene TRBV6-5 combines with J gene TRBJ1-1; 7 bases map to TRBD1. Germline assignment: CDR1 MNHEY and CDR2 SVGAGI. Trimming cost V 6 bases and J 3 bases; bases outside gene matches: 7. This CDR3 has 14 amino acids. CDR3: CASRKDRSYTEAFF. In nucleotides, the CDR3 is TGTGCCAGCAGAAAGGACAGGTCTTACACTGAAGCTTTCTTT.